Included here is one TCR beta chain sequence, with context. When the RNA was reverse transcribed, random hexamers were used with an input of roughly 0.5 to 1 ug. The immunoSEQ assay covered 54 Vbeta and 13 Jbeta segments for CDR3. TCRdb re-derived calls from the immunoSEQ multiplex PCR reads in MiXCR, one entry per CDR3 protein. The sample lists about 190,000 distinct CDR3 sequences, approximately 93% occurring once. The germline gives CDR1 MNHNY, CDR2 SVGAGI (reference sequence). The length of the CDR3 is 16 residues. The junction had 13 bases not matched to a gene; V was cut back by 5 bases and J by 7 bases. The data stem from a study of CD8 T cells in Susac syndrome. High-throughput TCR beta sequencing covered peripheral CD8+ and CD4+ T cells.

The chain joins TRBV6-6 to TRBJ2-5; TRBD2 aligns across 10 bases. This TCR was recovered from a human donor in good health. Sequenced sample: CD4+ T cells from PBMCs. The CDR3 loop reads CASSPPSSGGRGTQYF. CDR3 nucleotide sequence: TGTGCCAGCAGTCCCCCCTCTAGCGGGGGCCGGGGGACCCAGTACTTC.